This T cell receptor (beta chain) stems from a study of cytomegalovirus exposure and HLA in healthy donors. Study-level information: A preliminary data release comprised about 85 million unique TCRs obtained from HLA-typed donors. Findings and caveats of the study: Reportedly, cytomegalovirus status was diagnosed with high sensitivity and specificity.

The study ran its PCR with 60 Vbeta and 13 Jbeta primers. Sequencing used immunoSEQ multiplex PCR; TCRdb keeps in-frame clones, though not all of them. Of about 120,000 clones listed, about 8% are singletons. There are a few counts of this clone. Its specificity is unknown. CDR3 size: 16 residues. The germline CDR1 and CDR2 sequences are SGHAT and FQNNGV. Trimming took 5 bases from V and 0 from J, leaving 17 bases between them. Regarding donors, all were healthy bone marrow donors. The chain has TRBV11-2 and TRBJ2-7, with D unresolved. The TCR originated in a woman between 35 and 50 years old in good health and CMV-seropositive. Sequencing was done on a sample of PBMCs. CDR3 bases: TGTGCCAGCAGCCGAGGAGAGGCGCTGGGCTCCTACGAGCAGTACTTC. This translates into CASSRGEALGSYEQYF.